This is a list of T cell receptor beta chains from one sample in a study of neoadjuvant anti-PD-1 for oral cavity cancer. The protocol was immunoSEQ multiplex PCR, while the TCRdb copy is restricted to in-frame clones and leaves out a portion. Among approximately 7,000 clones, about 50% were seen once, and the ten largest hold about a quarter. The material sequenced was tumor tissue, taken before nivolumab (anti-PD-1) treatment. All receptors come from a person between 40 and 80 years old with oral cavity squamous cell carcinoma. The CDR3 runs from the conserved cysteine through the conserved F or W. The order of the fields is D gene, V gene, J gene, CDR3 protein. D genes are given only for firm matches.

NA	TRBV10-3	TRBJ1-1	CAISEGLRFDEAFF
NA	TRBV5-4	TRBJ1-6	CASSLEPGSTYNSPLHF
NA	TRBV9	TRBJ2-3	CASSVLADTDTQYF
TRBD2	TRBV5-1	TRBJ2-7	CASSLGGRTSGSYEQYF
TRBD2	TRBV5-4	TRBJ2-2	CASSPGGGNTGELFF
NA	TRBV7-2	TRBJ2-7	CASSLVLGSNEQYF
TRBD2	TRBV5-6	TRBJ2-1	CASSLGGGGPLNEQFF
TRBD1	TRBV7-9	TRBJ2-7	CASSVDRGAPEQYF
TRBD1	TRBV11-2	TRBJ2-3	CASSRAYGTGEITDTQYF
TRBD1	TRBV5-6	TRBJ1-4	CASSVTGSGEKLFF
NA	TRBV27	TRBJ1-6	CASSLVRNSPLHF
NA	TRBV11-2	TRBJ1-3	CASSPGQKGNTIYF